A single T cell receptor beta chain is shown here with its context. What it binds is unknown. The data belong to a study of T-cell reconstitution after alpha-beta-depleted transplantation in children. TCRbeta library preparation incorporated unique molecular identifiers. In TCRdb, the PCR reads were re-called with MiXCR into one record per CDR3 protein. The sample yields hundreds of thousands of distinct CDR3 sequences, about 16% seen once. Trimming at V came to 0 bases and at J to 9 bases, leaving 9 bases not matched to a gene. Germline assignment: CDR1 SGHRS and CDR2 YFSETQ. The CDR3 loop spans 16 amino acids. Study-level findings and limits: Surviving recipient cells, namely T cells and thymic progenitors, were the source of high day-60 TCRbeta diversity in some patients. At around two months after transplant, the alpha-beta T cells were reportedly derived from several hundred expanded clones that came from non-depleted graft cells. T-cell numbers and diversity, one year after transplant, stemmed largely from T cells that were newly produced.

The sequencing here drew on PBMCs, mostly from graft donor cells, taken 360 days after TCRalphabeta/CD19-depleted stem cell transplant. This chain links TRBV5-1 with TRBJ2-1, with 10 bases matching TRBD2. This receptor was obtained from a male patient aged 2-15 years who had a stem cell transplant for acute lymphoblastic leukemia, so the T cells may come from the graft donor. In DNA form, the CDR3 reads TGCGCCAGCAGCTTGGAACTAGCGGGATGGGGGGGTGAGCAGTTCTTC. Translating gives CASSLELAGWGGEQFF.